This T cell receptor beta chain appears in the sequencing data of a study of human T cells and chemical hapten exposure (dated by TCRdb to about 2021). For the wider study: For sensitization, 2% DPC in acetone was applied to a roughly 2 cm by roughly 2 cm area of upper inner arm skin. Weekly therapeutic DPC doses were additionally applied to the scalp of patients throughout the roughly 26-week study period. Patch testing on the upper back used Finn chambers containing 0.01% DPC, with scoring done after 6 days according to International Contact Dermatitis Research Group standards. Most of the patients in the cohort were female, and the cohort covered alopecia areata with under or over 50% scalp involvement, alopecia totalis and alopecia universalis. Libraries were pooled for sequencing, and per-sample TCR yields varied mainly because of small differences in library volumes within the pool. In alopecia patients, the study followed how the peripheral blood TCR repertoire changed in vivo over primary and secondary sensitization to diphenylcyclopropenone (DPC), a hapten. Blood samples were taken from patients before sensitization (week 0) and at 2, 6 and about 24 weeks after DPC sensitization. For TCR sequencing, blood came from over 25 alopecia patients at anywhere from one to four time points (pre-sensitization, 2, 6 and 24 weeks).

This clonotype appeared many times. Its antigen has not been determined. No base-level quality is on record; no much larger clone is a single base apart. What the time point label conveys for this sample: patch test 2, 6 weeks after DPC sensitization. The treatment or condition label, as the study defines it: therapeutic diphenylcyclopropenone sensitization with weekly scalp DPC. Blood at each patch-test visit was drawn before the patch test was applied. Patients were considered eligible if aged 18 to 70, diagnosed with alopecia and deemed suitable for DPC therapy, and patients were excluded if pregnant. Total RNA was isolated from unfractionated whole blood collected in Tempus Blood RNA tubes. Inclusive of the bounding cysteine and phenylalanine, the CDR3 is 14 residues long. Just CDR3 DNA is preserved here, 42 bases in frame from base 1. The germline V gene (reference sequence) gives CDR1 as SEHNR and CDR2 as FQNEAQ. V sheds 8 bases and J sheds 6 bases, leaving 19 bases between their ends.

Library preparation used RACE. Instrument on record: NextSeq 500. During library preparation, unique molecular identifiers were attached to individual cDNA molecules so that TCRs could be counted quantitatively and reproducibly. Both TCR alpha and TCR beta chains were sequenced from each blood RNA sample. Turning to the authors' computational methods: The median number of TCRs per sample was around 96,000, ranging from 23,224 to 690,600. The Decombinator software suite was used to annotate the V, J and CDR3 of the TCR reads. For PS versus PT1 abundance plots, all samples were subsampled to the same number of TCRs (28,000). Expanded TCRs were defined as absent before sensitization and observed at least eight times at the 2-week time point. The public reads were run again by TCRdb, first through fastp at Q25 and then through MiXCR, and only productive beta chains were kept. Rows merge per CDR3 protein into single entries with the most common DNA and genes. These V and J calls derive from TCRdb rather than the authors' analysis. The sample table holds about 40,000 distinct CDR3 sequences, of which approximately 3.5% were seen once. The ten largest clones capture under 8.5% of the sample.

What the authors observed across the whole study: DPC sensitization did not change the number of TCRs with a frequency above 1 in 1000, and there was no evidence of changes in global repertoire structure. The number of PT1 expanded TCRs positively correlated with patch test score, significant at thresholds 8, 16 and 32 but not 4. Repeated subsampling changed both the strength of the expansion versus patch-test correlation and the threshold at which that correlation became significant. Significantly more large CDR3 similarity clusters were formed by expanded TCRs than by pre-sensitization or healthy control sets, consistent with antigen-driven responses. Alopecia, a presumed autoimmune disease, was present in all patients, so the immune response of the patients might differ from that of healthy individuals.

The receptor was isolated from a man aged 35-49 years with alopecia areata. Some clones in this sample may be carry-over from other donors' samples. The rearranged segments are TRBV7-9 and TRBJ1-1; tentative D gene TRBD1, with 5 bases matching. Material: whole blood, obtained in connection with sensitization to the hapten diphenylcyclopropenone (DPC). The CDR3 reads CASLPLGTAAEAFF. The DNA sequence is TGTGCCAGCCTTCCACTTGGGACGGCCGCTGAAGCTTTCTTT.